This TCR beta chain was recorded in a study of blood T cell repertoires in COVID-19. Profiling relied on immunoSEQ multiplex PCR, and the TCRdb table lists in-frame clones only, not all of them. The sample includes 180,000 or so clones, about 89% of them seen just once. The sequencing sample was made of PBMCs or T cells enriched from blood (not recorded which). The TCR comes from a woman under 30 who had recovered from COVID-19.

The CDR3: CASSERAGGLQPQHF. In nucleotides, the CDR3 is TGTGCCAGCAGTGAGAGGGCGGGGGGGTTGCAGCCCCAGCATTTT. V is TRBV2 and J is TRBJ1-5; the D gene is possibly TRBD1 (5 bases). Germline lookup yields CDR1 SNHLY and CDR2 FYNNEI. The CDR3 has 15 residues. With 3 bases removed from V and 7 bases from J, the gap between germline ends came to 16 bases.